This TCR beta chain comes out of a study of blood T cell repertoires in COVID-19 (dated by TCRdb to the early 2020s). As for the study more broadly: Samples from collaborators originated in the United States, Italy and Spain and spanned both the acute and convalescent phases of COVID-19. The material from the prospective study consisted of cDNA or gDNA derived from T cells, B-cell-depleted T cells, or PBMCs. The dataset comprised deeply sampled blood TCRbeta repertoires from subjects exposed to, actively infected with, or recovered from COVID-19. The repertoires were made available in a free public database intended to serve as a resource for research on the immune response to SARS-CoV-2. Samples came from the ongoing ImmuneRACE study (first 160 participants) plus 1,254 subjects from 6 global collaborators. Sample metadata almost always included a de-identified subject ID, COVID-19 status, age in years and sex. Where available, HLA class I and class II types were taken from metadata supplied by the sample provider and were not determined by assay-based typing.

The immunoSEQ Assay, a bias-controlled multiplex PCR, was used to amplify TCRbeta CDR3 regions from genomic DNA. As for the authors' bioinformatics: Nucleated cell counts per sample were estimated from amplification of reference gene primers within the assay. To quantify the absolute abundance of each unique TCRbeta CDR3 rearrangement, sequence reads were collapsed and filtered. For each sample, productive Simpson clonality was calculated by taking the square root of Simpson's diversity index across productive rearrangements. What TCRdb holds here is the immuneACCESS table cut down to in-frame rearrangements. Part of the clones is not present; checked against another copy, under half of the missing clones reflect an unresolved V gene, and the others are unexplained. The V and J calls and clone size are taken from that table; D and trimming were inferred from the DNA. Across this sample there are roughly 130,000 clones, with 60% to 85% seen only once. Jointly, the top ten make up around a sixth of the sample.

A word on this clone: Its antigen is unknown. One base away there is no much larger clone; base qualities are not given.

The collaborating institutions used their own protocols to collect whole blood in K2EDTA tubes. Collaborator samples were shipped for TCRbeta analysis as frozen whole blood, isolated PBMCs, or DNA extracted from either sample type. V has 5 bases trimmed and J has 0 bases trimmed; junction bases matching no gene number 3. In the germline V gene, CDR1 corresponds to MNHEY and CDR2 to SVGAGI. CDR3 length: 14 amino acids, cysteine to phenylalanine. The read is trimmed to its CDR3 DNA, 42 bases read in frame from base 1. The study at large found these results: Clinical and demographic metadata were provided uncurated, with the amount varying by source and participant.

Sequenced sample: peripheral blood. The rearranged chain carries TRBV6-5 and TRBJ1-1, and TRBD1 aligns with 7 junction nucleotides. This sequence originates from a man aged 50 to 59 with acute or convalescent COVID-19. The sequenced DNA is TGTGCCAGCAGTAACCAGGGGGTGAACACTGAAGCTTTCTTT. Its translation reads: CASSNQGVNTEAFF.